A selection of T cell receptor beta chains follows, all from one sample in a study of cytomegalovirus exposure and HLA in healthy donors. Data came from immunoSEQ multiplex PCR; TCRdb stores just in-frame clones and leaves some out. The table includes 170,000 or so clones, 75% to 90% detected once. Sequenced: PBMCs. The receptors derive from a young man in good health and CMV-seropositive. Each CDR3 is given with its conserved first and last residue. A D gene is named only where the DNA matches it firmly. Clone sizes are given selectively: once, few, many, or a class where the clone is expanded.

V	length	D	size	J	DNA	CDR3
TRBV27	14	TRBD2	NA	TRBJ2-3	TGTGCCAGCAGTTTTAGCGGGCGGGGGGATACGCAGTATTTT	CASSFSGRGDTQYF
TRBV18	14	TRBD1	NA	TRBJ1-2	TGTGCCAGCTCACCGGGGACAGGGGTGAGTGGCTACACCTTC	CASSPGTGVSGYTF
TRBV29-1	13	NA	NA	TRBJ2-1	TGCAGCCTTAATGAATGGGCGAACAATGAGCAGTTCTTC	CSLNEWANNEQFF
TRBV6-1	15	NA	once	TRBJ1-5	TGTGCCAGCAGTGAATGGCAGGGCAGCAATCAGCCCCAGCATTTT	CASSEWQGSNQPQHF
TRBV10-1	12	NA	NA	TRBJ2-1	TGCGCCAGCAGTGTGAGTAACCATGAGCAGTTCTTC	CASSVSNHEQFF
TRBV5-1	15	NA	NA	TRBJ2-4	TGCGCCAGCAGGCCACAGGTCGGGGCCAAAAACATTCAGTACTTC	CASRPQVGAKNIQYF
TRBV6-5	15	NA	NA	TRBJ2-3	TGTGCCAGCAGTGCTACCGTGACAGGTTCGGCTACGCAGTATTTT	CASSATVTGSATQYF
TRBV6-4	13	NA	NA	TRBJ2-3	TGTGCCAGCAGTGAGACAGAAAGGGATACGCAGTATTTT	CASSETERDTQYF
TRBV7-2	14	TRBD2	NA	TRBJ2-5	TGTGCCAGCAACGTTCGGGGGGTACAAGAGACCCAGTACTTC	CASNVRGVQETQYF
TRBV6-1	15	NA	NA	TRBJ2-7	TGTGCCAGCAGTGAAGCGAGGTACTTTACCTACGAGCAGTACTTC	CASSEARYFTYEQYF
TRBV11-2	15	NA	NA	TRBJ2-3	TGTGCCAGCAGCTTAGGCCGACAGGAAACAGATACGCAGTATTTT	CASSLGRQETDTQYF
TRBV4-1	18	TRBD1	once	TRBJ2-7	TGCGCCAGCAGCCAAGGCCTGGATGCCCAGGGGGTCTCCTACGAGCAGTACTTC	CASSQGLDAQGVSYEQYF
TRBV28	13	NA	NA	TRBJ2-1	TGTGCCAGCATGGGACTGGTCGAAAATGAGCAGTTCTTC	CASMGLVENEQFF
TRBV29-1	13	NA	NA	TRBJ1-1	TGCAGCTCTGAGACTGGTCGGGGAACTGAAGCTTTCTTT	CSSETGRGTEAFF
TRBV7-6	14	NA	NA	TRBJ1-5	TGTGCCAGCAGCTTAGGGACACAGGATCAGCCCCAGCATTTT	CASSLGTQDQPQHF
TRBV19	16	TRBD1	few	TRBJ2-2	TGTGCCAGTAGTATGAGCGGGACAGGGCGTGACGGGGAGCTGTTTTTT	CASSMSGTGRDGELFF
TRBV30	13	NA	NA	TRBJ2-2	TGTGCCTGGAGTCTCTCGAACACCGGGGAGCTGTTTTTT	CAWSLSNTGELFF
TRBV6-1	12	NA	NA	TRBJ2-1	TGTGCCAGCAGTTCCTTAGTAAATGAGCAGTTCTTC	CASSSLVNEQFF
TRBV10-3	14	NA	NA	TRBJ2-3	TGTGCCACCAAGGGCGGGGCAGCCACAGATACGCAGTATTTT	CATKGGAATDTQYF
TRBV2	12	TRBD2	NA	TRBJ2-5	TGTGCCAGCAGAGCGGGAATGGAGACCCAGTACTTC	CASRAGMETQYF
TRBV5-1	14	NA	once	TRBJ2-1	TGCGCCAGCAGCTTGGAACTAGCTCCCAATGAGCAGTTCTTC	CASSLELAPNEQFF
TRBV11-1	13	TRBD2	NA	TRBJ2-5	TGTGCCAGCAGCCGGAGCGGGGGGGAGACCCAGTACTTC	CASSRSGGETQYF
TRBV19	19	NA	once	TRBJ1-5	TGTGCCAGTAGTATAGGTCCCTCCGGGACTGACGATAGCAATCAGCCCCAGCATTTT	CASSIGPSGTDDSNQPQHF
TRBV9	15	TRBD1	NA	TRBJ1-4	TGTGCCAGCAGCGGCGGACAGGGACCAAATGAAAAACTGTTTTTT	CASSGGQGPNEKLFF
TRBV21-1	18	NA	NA	TRBJ2-6	TGTGCCAGCAGCAACTTAGGGGCCCATTCCTCTGGGGCCAACGTCCTGACTTTC	CASSNLGAHSSGANVLTF
TRBV9	17	NA	NA	TRBJ2-6	TGTGCCAGCAGCATACAGGACGCGGCCGCCGGGGCCAACGTCCTGACTTTC	CASSIQDAAAGANVLTF
TRBV4-1	16	TRBD2	NA	TRBJ2-2	TGCGCCAGCAGCCGGGGACTAGCGGGGAACACCGGGGAGCTGTTTTTT	CASSRGLAGNTGELFF
TRBV2	15	NA	NA	TRBJ1-5	TGTGCCAGCAGAATCAGACTGACTAGCAATCAGCCCCAGCATTTT	CASRIRLTSNQPQHF
TRBV28	13	TRBD2	once	TRBJ2-4	TGTGCCAGCAGTTCGGGGGGTCTAGCCATTCAGTACTTC	CASSSGGLAIQYF
TRBV7-6	14	NA	NA	TRBJ1-5	TGTGCCAGCAGCTTAGAACCAGGTGATCAGCCCCAGCATTTT	CASSLEPGDQPQHF
TRBV7-9	14	NA	NA	TRBJ2-1	TGTGCCAGCAGCCCAGGAGGGACCATCAATGAGCAGTTCTTC	CASSPGGTINEQFF
TRBV19	12	NA	NA	TRBJ2-1	TGTGCCAGTGTGGGGAGTGCGAATGAGCAGTTCTTC	CASVGSANEQFF
TRBV13	14	NA	many	TRBJ1-2	TGTGCCAGCAGCTGGCGAGGACAGCGCTATGGCTACACCTTC	CASSWRGQRYGYTF
TRBV13	15	TRBD2	once	TRBJ2-7	TGTGCCAGCAGCTTAGGAGCGGGAAAGGGTTACGAGCAGTACTTC	CASSLGAGKGYEQYF
TRBV7-9	12	NA	NA	TRBJ1-2	TGTGCCAGCAGCCCGGAACAGTATGGCTACACCTTC	CASSPEQYGYTF
TRBV10-3	17	TRBD2	once	TRBJ2-1	TGTGCCATCAGTGAGTCACTACTAGCGGGAGGGCCTGATGAGCAGTTCTTC	CAISESLLAGGPDEQFF
TRBV6-1	12	NA	NA	TRBJ2-4	TGTGCCAGCAGAGCGGACAGCGACATTCAGTACTTC	CASRADSDIQYF
TRBV6-1	15	NA	NA	TRBJ1-3	TGTGCCAGCAGTGACAGGGCTTACTCTGGAAACACCATATATTTT	CASSDRAYSGNTIYF
TRBV2	14	NA	few	TRBJ1-1	TGTGCCAGCAGCGACCAGGGAATCAACACTGAAGCTTTCTTT	CASSDQGINTEAFF
TRBV7-8	18	TRBD1	few	TRBJ2-3	TGTGCCAGCAGCTCGAGTCCCTGGACAGGGACGGTCCGAGATACGCAGTATTTT	CASSSSPWTGTVRDTQYF
TRBV5-6	15	TRBD2	NA	TRBJ2-7	TGTGCCAGCAGCTTTGGGACCGGGGGGGCGGCCGAGCAGTACTTC	CASSFGTGGAAEQYF
TRBV5-1	15	TRBD2	once	TRBJ2-3	TGCGCCAGCAGCTGGACTAGCGGGGGAACAGATACGCAGTATTTT	CASSWTSGGTDTQYF
TRBV28	15	NA	NA	TRBJ1-1	TGTGCCAGCAGTTCGCGACAGGTCATGAACACTGAAGCTTTCTTT	CASSSRQVMNTEAFF
TRBV28	14	TRBD1	once	TRBJ1-1	TGTGCCAGCAGTACGACAGGGGGGAGCACTGAAGCTTTCTTT	CASSTTGGSTEAFF
TRBV28	12	NA	NA	TRBJ1-1	TGTGCCAGCAGTTTAACGGGGACTGAAGCTTTCTTT	CASSLTGTEAFF
TRBV11-3	15	NA	NA	TRBJ2-3	TGTGCCAGCAGCTTTGGGCAGGGCCGCACAGATACGCAGTATTTT	CASSFGQGRTDTQYF
TRBV9	16	TRBD1	NA	TRBJ2-2	TGTGCCAGCAGCGTAGACGGACAGGGTAACACCGGGGAGCTGTTTTTT	CASSVDGQGNTGELFF
TRBV5-1	14	NA	NA	TRBJ1-4	TGCGCCAGCAGCTTGGAAGGAGTGAATGAAAAACTGTTTTTT	CASSLEGVNEKLFF
TRBV29-1	11	NA	NA	TRBJ1-2	TGCAGCGTTGGCGACAGGTTGGGCTACACCTTC	CSVGDRLGYTF
TRBV11-2	16	NA	NA	TRBJ2-7	TGTGCCAGCAGCTTCCTCTTCGGAGGGCTCTCCTACGAGCAGTACTTC	CASSFLFGGLSYEQYF
TRBV6-1	15	TRBD1	NA	TRBJ1-4	TGTGCCGGAGGGACAGGGCCCTCAACTAATGAAAAACTGTTTTTT	CAGGTGPSTNEKLFF
TRBV9	13	TRBD1	NA	TRBJ1-3	TGTGCCAGCACCAGGGGGTCTGGAAACACCATATATTTT	CASTRGSGNTIYF
TRBV5-1	13	TRBD2	few	TRBJ2-7	TGCGCCAGCAGCAAGACTAGCGGGACCGAGCAGTACTTC	CASSKTSGTEQYF
TRBV11-2	16	NA	NA	TRBJ2-5	TGTGCCAGCAGCTTAGTAGTTGGCAGGGGGGCGGAGACCCAGTACTTC	CASSLVVGRGAETQYF